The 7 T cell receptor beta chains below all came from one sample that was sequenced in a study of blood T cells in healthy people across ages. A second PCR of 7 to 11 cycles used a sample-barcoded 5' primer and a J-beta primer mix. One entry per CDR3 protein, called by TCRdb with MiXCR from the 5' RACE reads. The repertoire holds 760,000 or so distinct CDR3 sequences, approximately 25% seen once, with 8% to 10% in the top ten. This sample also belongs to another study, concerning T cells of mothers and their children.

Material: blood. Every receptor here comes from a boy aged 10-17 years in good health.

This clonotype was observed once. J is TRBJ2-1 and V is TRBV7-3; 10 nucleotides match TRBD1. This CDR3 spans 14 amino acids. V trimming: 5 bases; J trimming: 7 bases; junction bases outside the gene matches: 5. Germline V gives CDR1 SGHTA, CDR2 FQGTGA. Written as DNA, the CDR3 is TGTGCCAGCAGCACCGGGACAGGGGAGAATGAGCAGTTCTTC. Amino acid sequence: CASSTGTGENEQFF.

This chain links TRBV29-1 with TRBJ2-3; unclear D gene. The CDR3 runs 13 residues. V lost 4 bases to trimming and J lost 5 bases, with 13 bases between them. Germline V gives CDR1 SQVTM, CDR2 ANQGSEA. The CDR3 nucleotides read TGCAGCGTTGGGCCTAGTAATAGAGATACGCAGTATTTT. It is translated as CSVGPSNRDTQYF.

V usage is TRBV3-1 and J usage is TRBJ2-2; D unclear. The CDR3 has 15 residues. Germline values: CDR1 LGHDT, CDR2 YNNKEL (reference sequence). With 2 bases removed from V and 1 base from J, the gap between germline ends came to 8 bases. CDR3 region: CASSQTNLNTGELFF. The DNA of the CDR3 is TGTGCCAGCAGCCAAACTAACCTGAACACCGGGGAGCTGTTTTTT. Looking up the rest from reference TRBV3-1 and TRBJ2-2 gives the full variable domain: DTAVSQTPKYLVTQMGNDKSIKCEQNLGHDTMYWYKQDSKKFLKIMFSYNNKELIINETVPNRFSPKSPDKAHLNLHINSLELGDSAVYFCASSQTNLNTGELFFGEGSRLTVL.

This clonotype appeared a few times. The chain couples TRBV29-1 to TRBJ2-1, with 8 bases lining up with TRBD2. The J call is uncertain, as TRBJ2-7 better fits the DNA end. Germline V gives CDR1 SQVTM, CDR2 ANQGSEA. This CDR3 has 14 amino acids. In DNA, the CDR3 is TGCAGCGTCGCGGGACTAGTGGGAATCTACGAGCAGTACTTC. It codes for CSVAGLVGIYEQYF.

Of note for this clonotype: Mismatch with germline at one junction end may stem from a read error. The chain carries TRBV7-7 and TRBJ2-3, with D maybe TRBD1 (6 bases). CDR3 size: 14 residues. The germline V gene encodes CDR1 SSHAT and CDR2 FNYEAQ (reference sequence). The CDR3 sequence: CASSPRGGPDTQYF. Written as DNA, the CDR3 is TGTGCTAGCAGTCCACGTGGGGGCCCAGATACGCAGTATTTT.

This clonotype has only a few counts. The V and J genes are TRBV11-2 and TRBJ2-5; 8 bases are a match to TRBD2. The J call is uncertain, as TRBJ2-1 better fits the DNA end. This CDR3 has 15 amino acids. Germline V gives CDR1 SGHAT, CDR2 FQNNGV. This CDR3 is CASSLGGLVHGVQFF. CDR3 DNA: TGTGCCAGCAGTCTAGGGGGACTAGTACACGGGGTGCAGTTCTTC.

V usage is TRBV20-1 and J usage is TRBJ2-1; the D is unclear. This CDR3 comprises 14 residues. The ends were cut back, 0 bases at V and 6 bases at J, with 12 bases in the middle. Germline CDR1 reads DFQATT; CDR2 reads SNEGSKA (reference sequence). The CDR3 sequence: CSARDIVSGNEQFF. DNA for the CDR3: TGCAGTGCTAGAGATATCGTGTCAGGCAATGAGCAGTTCTTC.